This is a list of T cell receptor beta chains from one sample in a study of T cell repertoires in cytomegalovirus infection. MiXCR, applied by TCRdb to the reads, yields one record per CDR3 protein. This table has about 260,000 distinct CDR3 sequences, roughly 13% appearing once. The sample consisted of PBMCs. Every receptor here comes from a human donor in good health (CMV status not recorded). Some clones in this sample may be carry-over from other donors' samples. The CDR3 runs from the conserved cysteine through the conserved F or W. The D gene is left open where the match is weak. Only part of the rows carry a size: once, few, many, or a class if the clone is expanded.

v_gene	abundance	j_gene	d_gene	CDR3nt	CDR3aa
TRBV7-6	many	TRBJ2-1	NA	TGTGCCAGCAGCTTAGGGGCGGCGGCTGAGCAGTTCTTC	CASSLGAAAEQFF
TRBV7-2	many	TRBJ2-2	TRBD2	TGTGCCAGCAGCTTAAAGCGGGGGAACACCGGGGAGCTGTTTTTT	CASSLKRGNTGELFF
TRBV7-3	NA	TRBJ2-2	TRBD1	TGTGCCAGCAGCTTAACAGGGGGCCCCAACACCGGGGAGCTGTTTTTT	CASSLTGGPNTGELFF
TRBV5-1	many	TRBJ2-1	NA	TGCGCCAGCAGGGCAGGGGACAATGAGCAGTTCTTC	CASRAGDNEQFF
TRBV7-3	NA	TRBJ2-5	TRBD1	TGTGCCAGCAGCCCCTTTGGACAGGGGAGTGAGACCCAGTACTTC	CASSPFGQGSETQYF
TRBV7-2	few	TRBJ2-2	TRBD2	TGTGCCAGCTCCTCGATCGGCGGGAGAAAGAACACCGGGGAGCTGTTTTTT	CASSSIGGRKNTGELFF
TRBV5-8	few	TRBJ1-5	TRBD1	TGTGCCAGCAGTAAAGGACAGGGAATTCAGCCCCAGCATTTT	CASSKGQGIQPQHF
TRBV2	NA	TRBJ2-7	NA	TGTGCCAGCACCTCGGACAGATCCGAGCAGTACTTC	CASTSDRSEQYF
TRBV6-2/TRBV6-3	few	TRBJ2-1	TRBD2	TGTGCCAGCAGCTCCCTCCTAGCGGGCCTCTCCTACAATGAGCAGTTCTTC	CASSSLLAGLSYNEQFF
TRBV27	NA	TRBJ1-3	NA	TGTGCCAGCCGGGCATCAGGCGGCTCTGGAAACACCATATATTTT	CASRASGGSGNTIYF
TRBV4-2	many	TRBJ2-5	TRBD1	TGTGCCAGCAGCCAAGGACAGGGGATGGGTCGTGAGACCCAGTACTTC	CASSQGQGMGRETQYF
TRBV28	many	TRBJ1-2	NA	TGTGCCAGCAGAGGAAAGGGGGTTGTAGGAGGCTACACCTTC	CASRGKGVVGGYTF
TRBV28	NA	TRBJ1-1	NA	TGTGCCAGCAGTTTAGTCGGGGAACTCACTGAAGCTTTCTTT	CASSLVGELTEAFF
TRBV6-2/TRBV6-3	few	TRBJ2-1	TRBD2	TGTGCCAGCAGTTACGTCTTGGCGGGAGGGGAGAATGAGCAGTTCTTC	CASSYVLAGGENEQFF
TRBV25-1	NA	TRBJ2-7	NA	TGTGCCAGCAGTGCACCTTCGGTGGGAGTGGGTGAGCAGTACTTC	CASSAPSVGVGEQYF
TRBV7-9	few	TRBJ2-5	TRBD2	TGTGCCAGCAGCCGGGGACTAGCAGGAGAGACCCAGTACTTC	CASSRGLAGETQYF
TRBV6-2/TRBV6-3	NA	TRBJ2-2	NA	TGTGCCAGCAGTCCCTTTCCCGGGGAGCTGTTTTTT	CASSPFPGELFF
TRBV7-2	many	TRBJ1-2	TRBD1	TGTGCCAGCAGCGTAGGCGGACAGGCGTCTGGCTACACCTTC	CASSVGGQASGYTF
TRBV7-2	many	TRBJ1-2	TRBD1	TGTGCCAGCAGCTTAGCAGGGACAGATGTCTATGGCTACACCTTC	CASSLAGTDVYGYTF
TRBV5-6	NA	TRBJ2-1	TRBD1	TGTGCCAGCAGCACAGGGACAGTCTACAATGAGCAGTTCTTC	CASSTGTVYNEQFF
TRBV4-1	many	TRBJ1-1	NA	TGCGCCAGCAGCCTAAGGAGCGGGGTGGAAGCTTTCTTT	CASSLRSGVEAFF
TRBV20-1	many	TRBJ2-3	TRBD2	TGCAGTGCTAGACGAGCGGGATCCACAGATACGCAGTATTTT	CSARRAGSTDTQYF
TRBV19	NA	TRBJ1-1	NA	TGTGCCAGTAGTAGCTACATGAACACTGAAGCTTTCTTT	CASSSYMNTEAFF
TRBV20-1	few	TRBJ2-1	TRBD2	TGCAGTGCTTCCATGCCGACTAGCGGGAGAGGCAATGAGCAGTTCTTC	CSASMPTSGRGNEQFF
TRBV6-1	many	TRBJ1-2	NA	TGTGCCAGCAGTCTACAGGAGAACTATGGCTACACCTTC	CASSLQENYGYTF
TRBV20-1	few	TRBJ1-1	NA	TGCAGTGTCCGGAGTCCAGGGAGGTTGACTTTCTTT	CSVRSPGRLTFF
TRBV28	many	TRBJ2-1	NA	TGTGCCAGCAACCATGGGCGGACCTCCTACAATGAGCAGTTCTTC	CASNHGRTSYNEQFF
TRBV5-1	NA	TRBJ1-2	NA	TGCGCCAGCAGCTTGGAACAGTTAAGTGGCTACACCTTC	CASSLEQLSGYTF
TRBV7-9	few	TRBJ1-4	NA	TGTGCCAGCAGATTGACAGCTGAAAAACTGTTTTTT	CASRLTAEKLFF
TRBV28	NA	TRBJ2-7	NA	TGTGCCAGCAGCCCCTACCCCAGAAGCCCTCCCGAGCAGTACTTC	CASSPYPRSPPEQYF
TRBV7-2	many	TRBJ1-3	NA	TGTGCCAGCAGTGAGTGGGGGGCCTCTGGAAACACCATATATTTT	CASSEWGASGNTIYF
TRBV28	many	TRBJ1-2	NA	TGTGCCAGCAGTCGCCGCAAAGCGGGCGGACGACTCTATGGCTACACCTTC	CASSRRKAGGRLYGYTF
TRBV5-1	few	TRBJ2-2	NA	TGCGCCAGCAGCTTGGTACGGGTTTCCGGGGAGCTGTTTTTT	CASSLVRVSGELFF
TRBV25-1	many	TRBJ1-1	NA	TGTGCCAGCACCTTTGGGGGAAACACTGAAGCTTTCTTT	CASTFGGNTEAFF
TRBV7-9	few	TRBJ1-2	NA	TGTGCCAGCAGCTTATTGGTGGGTCGTCCGTGGGATTTC	CASSLLVGRPWDF
TRBV11-1	many	TRBJ1-1	NA	TGTGCCAGCAGCCTGACCAGACCGAACACTGAAGCTTTCTTT	CASSLTRPNTEAFF
TRBV25-1	few	TRBJ1-2	NA	TGTGCCAGCAGTGCTAAATCGACAGGAGGGGGAGATGGCTACACCTTC	CASSAKSTGGGDGYTF